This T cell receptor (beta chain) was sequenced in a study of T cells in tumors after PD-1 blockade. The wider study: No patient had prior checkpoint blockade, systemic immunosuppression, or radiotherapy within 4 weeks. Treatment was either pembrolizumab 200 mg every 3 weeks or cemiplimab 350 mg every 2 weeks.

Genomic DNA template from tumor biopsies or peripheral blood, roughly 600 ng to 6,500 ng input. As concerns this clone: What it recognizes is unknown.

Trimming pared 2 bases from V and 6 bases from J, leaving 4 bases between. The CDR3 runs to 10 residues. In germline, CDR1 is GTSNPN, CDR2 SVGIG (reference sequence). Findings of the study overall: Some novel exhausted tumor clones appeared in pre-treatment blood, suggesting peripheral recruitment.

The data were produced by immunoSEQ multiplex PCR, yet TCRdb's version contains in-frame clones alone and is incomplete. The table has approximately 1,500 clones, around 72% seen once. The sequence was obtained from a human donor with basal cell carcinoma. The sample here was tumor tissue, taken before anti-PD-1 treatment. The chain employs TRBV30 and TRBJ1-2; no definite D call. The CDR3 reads CAWSQNGYTF. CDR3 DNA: TGTGCCTGGAGTCAGAATGGCTACACCTTC. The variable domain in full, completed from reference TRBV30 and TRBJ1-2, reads SQTIHQWPATLVQPVGSPLSLECTVEGTSNPNLYWYRQAAGRGLQLLFYSVGIGQISSEVPQNLSASRPQDRQFILSSKKLLLSDSGFYLCAWSQNGYTFGSGTRLTVV.